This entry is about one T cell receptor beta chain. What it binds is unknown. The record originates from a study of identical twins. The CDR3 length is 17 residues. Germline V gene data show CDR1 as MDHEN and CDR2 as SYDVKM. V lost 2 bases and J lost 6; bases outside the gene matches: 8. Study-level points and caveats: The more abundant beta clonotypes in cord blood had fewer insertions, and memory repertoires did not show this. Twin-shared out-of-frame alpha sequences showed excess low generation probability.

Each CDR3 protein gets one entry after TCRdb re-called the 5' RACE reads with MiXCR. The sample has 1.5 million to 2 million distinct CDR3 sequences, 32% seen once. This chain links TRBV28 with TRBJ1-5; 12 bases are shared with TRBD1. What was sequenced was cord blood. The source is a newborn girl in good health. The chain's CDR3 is CASSLDGTGGFAQPQHF. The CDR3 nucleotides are TGTGCCAGCAGTTTAGACGGGACAGGGGGCTTTGCTCAGCCCCAGCATTTT.